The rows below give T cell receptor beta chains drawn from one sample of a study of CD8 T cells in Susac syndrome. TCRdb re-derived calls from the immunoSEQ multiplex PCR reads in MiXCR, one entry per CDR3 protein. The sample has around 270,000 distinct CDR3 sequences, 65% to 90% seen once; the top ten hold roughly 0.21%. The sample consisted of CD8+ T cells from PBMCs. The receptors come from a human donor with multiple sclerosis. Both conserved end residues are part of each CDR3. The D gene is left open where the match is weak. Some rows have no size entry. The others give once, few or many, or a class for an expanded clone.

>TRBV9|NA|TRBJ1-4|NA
TGTGCCAGCAGCGTTGGGAGGACAGCCTCTAATGAAAAACTGTTTTTT
CASSVGRTASNEKLFF
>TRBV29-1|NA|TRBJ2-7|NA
TGCAGCGCCACCCGTGCCGGGGAGCAGTACTTC
CSATRAGEQYF
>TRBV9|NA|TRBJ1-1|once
TGTGCCAGCAGCCCCTCTCCGGACACTGAAGCTTTCTTT
CASSPSPDTEAFF
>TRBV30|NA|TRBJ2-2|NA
TGTGCCTGGAGTGAAACCGGGCCACCCCCTCCCACCGGGGAGCTGTTTTTT
CAWSETGPPPPTGELFF
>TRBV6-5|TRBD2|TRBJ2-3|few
TGTGCCAGCAGTTACGTTGCTAGCGGAGACACAGATACGCAGTATTTT
CASSYVASGDTDTQYF
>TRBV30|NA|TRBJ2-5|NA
TGTGCCTGGGGGGGGAAGCACGGGACCCAAGAGACCCAGTACTTC
CAWGGKHGTQETQYF
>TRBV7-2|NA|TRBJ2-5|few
TGTGCCAGCAACCCCTTCGGAGCTCAAGAGACTCAGTACTTC
CASNPFGAQETQYF
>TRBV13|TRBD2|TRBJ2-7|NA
TGTGCCAGCAGCCCCCGAGTAGGGACTAGAGCAATCTACGAGCAGTACTTC
CASSPRVGTRAIYEQYF
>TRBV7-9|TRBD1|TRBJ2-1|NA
TGTGCCAGCAGTCCGACCGGGACAGTGTACAATGAGCAGTTCTTC
CASSPTGTVYNEQFF
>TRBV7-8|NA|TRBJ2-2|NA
TGTGCCAGCAGCTCGGACAGTGTAATAGGCACCGGGGAGCTGTTTTTT
CASSSDSVIGTGELFF
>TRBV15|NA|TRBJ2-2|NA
TGTGCCACCAGCAGAGATTCGGCCGGGGAGCTGTTTTTT
CATSRDSAGELFF
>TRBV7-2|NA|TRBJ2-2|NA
TGTGCCAGCAGCTCCACGAGATTCGGGGGCACCGGGGAGCTGTTTTTT
CASSSTRFGGTGELFF
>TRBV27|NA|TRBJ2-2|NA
TGTGCCAGCAGTTTCGGGCCGGGAACCGGGGAGCTGTTTTTT
CASSFGPGTGELFF
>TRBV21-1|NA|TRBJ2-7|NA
TGTGCCAGCTGGACAGGGAGGGCCTACGAGCAGTACTTC
CASWTGRAYEQYF
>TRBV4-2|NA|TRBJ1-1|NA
TGTGCCAGCAGCCAAGATAAAGCTTTCTTT
CASSQDKAFF
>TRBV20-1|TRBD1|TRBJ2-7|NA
TGCAGTGCGCCGGACAGGAATATATCCTACGAGCAGTACTTC
CSAPDRNISYEQYF
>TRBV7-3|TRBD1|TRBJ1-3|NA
TGTGCCAGCCGCGGGACAGCTGGAAACACCATATATTTT
CASRGTAGNTIYF
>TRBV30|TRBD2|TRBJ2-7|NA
TGTGCCTGGAGTAGAGAACGGGAGGTGGGTGAGCAGTACTTC
CAWSREREVGEQYF
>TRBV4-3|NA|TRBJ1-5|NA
TGCGCCAGCAGCCAAGATCAGTGGGGGGCTCAGCCCCAGCATTTT
CASSQDQWGAQPQHF
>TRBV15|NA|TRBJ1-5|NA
TGTGCCACCAGTTTGCGGGGGCATAGCAATCAGCCCCAGCATTTT
CATSLRGHSNQPQHF
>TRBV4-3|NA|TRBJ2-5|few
TGCGCCAGCAGCCAAGTTATGGCAGCAACTCAAGAGACCCAGTACTTC
CASSQVMAATQETQYF
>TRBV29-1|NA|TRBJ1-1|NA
TGCAGCGTTCTGGCGGTTGGGACTGAAGCTTTCTTT
CSVLAVGTEAFF
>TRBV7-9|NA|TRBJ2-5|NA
TGTGCCAGCAGCTTAGTTTCCGGAGGAGAGACCCAGTACTTC
CASSLVSGGETQYF
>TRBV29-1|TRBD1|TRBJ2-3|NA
TGCAGCGTTTCTGATACAGGGGTTGACGATACGCAGTATTTT
CSVSDTGVDDTQYF
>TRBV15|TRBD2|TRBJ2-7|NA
TGTGCCACCCAGTACTCTAGCGGGCACGACGAGCAGTACTTC
CATQYSSGHDEQYF
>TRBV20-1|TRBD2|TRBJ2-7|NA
TGCAGTGCTAGAGATCTAGATGGGGCGGGAGTTACTTACGGGGACGAGCAGTACTTC
CSARDLDGAGVTYGDEQYF
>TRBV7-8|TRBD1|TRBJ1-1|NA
TGTGCCAGCAGCGACCCGACAGGGACCACTGAAGCTTTCTTT
CASSDPTGTTEAFF
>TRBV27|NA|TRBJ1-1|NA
TGTGCCAGCAGTTCTCTGGGCACCGACACTGAAGCTTTCTTT
CASSSLGTDTEAFF
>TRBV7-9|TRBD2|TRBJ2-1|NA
TGTGCCAGCAGTCCTGGGACTAGCGGGATCTTCTACAATGAGCAGTTCTTC
CASSPGTSGIFYNEQFF
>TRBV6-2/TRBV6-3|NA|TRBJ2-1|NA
TGTGCCAGCAGTTACCTGGGGCCGAGCTCCTACAATGAGCAGTTCTTC
CASSYLGPSSYNEQFF
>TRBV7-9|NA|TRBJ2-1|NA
TGTGCCAGCACCCTAGGGTACAATGAGCAGTTCTTC
CASTLGYNEQFF
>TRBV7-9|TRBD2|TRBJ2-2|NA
TGTGCCAGCAGTTCTTCTTTGACTAGCGGGAGACACACCGGGGAGCTGTTTTTT
CASSSSLTSGRHTGELFF